This T cell receptor (beta chain) was profiled in a study of beta chain features in type 1 diabetes. There was one heparinised blood draw per donor, averaging about 100 mL. The sample holds a few counts of this clone. Germline loops: CDR1 SGHTA, CDR2 FQGTGA. The CDR3 sequence is 15 residues long. Trimming cost V 5 bases and J 0 bases; bases outside gene matches: 7. Reverse transcribing all isolated RNA meant expressed TCRB transcripts were sequenced. Using immunoSEQ multiplex PCR, the repertoire was profiled, and TCRdb retains in-frame clones only, with some absent. The top ten hold around 0.015% of the sample, which has approximately 300,000 clones, approximately 10% seen once.

V and J are TRBV7-3 and TRBJ2-7; TRBD1 matches 7 bases. The sample taken for sequencing was naive CD4+ T cells from blood. The source is a woman aged 25 to 45 in good health. This CDR3 reads CASSPGGQVSYEQYF. The DNA for the CDR3 is TGTGCCAGCAGCCCCGGCGGACAGGTCTCCTACGAGCAGTACTTC.